The sequence of this TCR beta chain was determined in a study of cytomegalovirus exposure and HLA in healthy donors. Overall study: An early data release held approximately 85 million unique TCRs from HLA-typed donors.

Study-wide results and limits: Several of the most significant clusters were apparently associated with common viral pathogens in a later analysis. The analysis excluded some indistinguishable V segments, including TRBV6-2 and TRBV6-3. The study put some 150 TCR beta chains on its list as cytomegalovirus-associated.

Of note for this clone: No antigen is known for it.

PCR involved 60 Vbeta and 13 Jbeta primers. Profiled with immunoSEQ multiplex PCR; TCRdb holds only in-frame clones, not every one. The sample lists under 200,000 clones; roughly 80% were seen once. The CDR3 contains 15 residues. Trimming at V came to 2 bases and at J to 6 bases, leaving 9 bases not matched to a gene. Germline V CDR1 and CDR2: SGHNT, YYREEE (reference sequence). The TCR originated in a human donor in good health. Sequencing used PBMCs. The V and J genes are TRBV5-4 and TRBJ2-5; 8 bases match TRBD2. This CDR3 reads CASSLTGLGVKTQYF. The DNA for the CDR3 is TGTGCCAGCAGCTTAACGGGACTAGGGGTAAAGACCCAGTACTTC.